Below, 16 T cell receptor beta chains from the same sample are listed, as sequenced in a study of blood T cell repertoires in COVID-19. Generated by immunoSEQ multiplex PCR, the TCRdb table keeps only in-frame clones and is missing some. The table shows about 170,000 clones, with 83% occurring only once. Sample: peripheral blood. The receptor set was obtained from a woman aged 80 or over with acute or convalescent COVID-19.

V gene TRBV5-1 combines with J gene TRBJ2-3; a weak D match, TRBD2 (5 bases). From germline, CDR1 is SGHRS and CDR2 YFSETQ. The CDR3 is 15 residues long. V dropped 4 bases and J dropped 6 bases, with 18 bases sitting between them. CDR3 DNA: TGCGCCAGCAGCCCTGGCCTGCCCGGGGTGGATACGCAGTATTTT. Protein product: CASSPGLPGVDTQYF.

The V gene is TRBV7-2, the J gene TRBJ1-5, with 7 bases that match TRBD1. J was trimmed by 4 bases and V by 4 bases; bases with no gene match: 7. This CDR3 spans 15 amino acids. Per the germline V gene, CDR1 is SGHTA and CDR2 is FQGNSA. The CDR3, as DNA: TGTGCCAGCAGCTCACATCACAGGGGTAATCAGCCCCAGCATTTT. It codes for CASSSHHRGNQPQHF.

The chain's CDR3 is CATSRVRGPEAFF. In DNA form, the CDR3 reads TGTGCCACCAGCAGAGTAAGGGGCCCTGAAGCTTTCTTT. This chain connects TRBV15 to TRBJ1-1, with TRBD1 as a possible D gene (5 bases). This CDR3 has 13 amino acids. Germline CDR1 reads LNHNV; CDR2 reads YYDKDF (reference sequence). V was pared by 1 base and J by 6 bases, with 9 bases between.

The V call is TRBV2, the J call TRBJ1-2; 8 bases map to TRBD1. Germline CDR1 reads SNHLY; CDR2 reads FYNNEI. The CDR3 spans 15 residues. V shed 0 bases and J 3 bases; nucleotides not matched to a gene: 3. The CDR3 loop is CASSEAGQGYYGYTF. The DNA for the CDR3 is TGTGCCAGCAGTGAAGCTGGACAGGGTTACTATGGCTACACCTTC.

The chain links TRBV4-2 to TRBJ1-4, with 7 bases lining up with TRBD1. J lost 7 bases, V lost 2 bases, and 10 bases had no gene match. The germline CDR1 and CDR2 sequences are LGHNA and YNFKEQ. CDR3 length: 16 amino acids. CDR3 residues: CASSQQQTGFGEKLFF. DNA for the CDR3: TGTGCCAGCAGCCAACAGCAGACAGGGTTCGGTGAAAAACTGTTTTTT.

A note on this clone: The sample holds other DNA sequences that translate to the same CDR3. The chain uses TRBV5-1 and TRBJ1-2; D is unclear. Trimming stripped 4 bases from V and 4 bases from J, with 11 bases between. The CDR3 runs to 13 residues. Germline CDR1 SGHRS, CDR2 YFSETQ. CDR3 nucleotides: TGCGCCAGCAGCCTAGATCGGGGCTATGGCTACACCTTC. Translating it yields CASSLDRGYGYTF. Drawing the rest from reference TRBV5-1 and TRBJ1-2, the complete variable domain is KAGVTQTPRYLIKTRGQQVTLSCSPISGHRSVSWYQQTPGQGLQFLFEYFSETQRNKGNFPGRFSGRQFSNSRSEMNVSTLELGDSALYLCASSLDRGYGYTFGSGTRLTVV.

This chain joins TRBV18 and TRBJ2-4; 7 bases agree with TRBD2. CDR3 length: 21 residues. CDR1 is KGHSH, CDR2 LQKENI, per germline. The trim removed 3 bases at V and 0 bases at J, leaving 20 bases unmatched. The CDR3 nucleotides are TGTGCCAGCTCACCCAAGGGGAGGGCTGGGGGGGACCCAATAGCCAAAAACATTCAGTACTTC. As protein: CASSPKGRAGGDPIAKNIQYF.

CDR3: CASSFEGNYGYTF. For the CDR3, the DNA is TGTGCCAGCAGCTTCGAGGGAAACTATGGCTACACCTTC. The rearrangement uses TRBV7-9 and TRBJ1-2; D ambiguous. CDR3 size: 13 residues. Germline V gene data show CDR1 as SEHNR and CDR2 as FQNEAQ (reference sequence). The germline V and J ends were trimmed by 3 bases and 2 bases, with 7 bases remaining between them.

This clone came up a few times. This sequence joins TRBV6-5 and TRBJ1-6; 7 nucleotides match TRBD1. Germline CDR1 is MNHEY and CDR2 is SVGAGI. CDR3 length equals 14 residues. Unmatched junction bases numbered 3, after V lost 2 bases and J lost 8 bases. This CDR3 reads CASSYGGGYSPLHF. Written as DNA, the CDR3 is TGTGCCAGCAGTTACGGAGGGGGCTATTCACCCCTCCACTTT.

This clone appeared a few times. The chain carries TRBV28 and TRBJ1-2; weak D call: TRBD1 (5 bases). V was pared by 4 bases and J by 5 bases, with 20 bases between. Per germline, CDR1 MDHEN and CDR2 SYDVKM. The CDR3 contains 16 residues. The CDR3 loop is CASSSPTVSFIYGYTF. CDR3 DNA sequence: TGTGCCAGCAGTTCACCGACAGTCTCATTCATATATGGCTACACCTTC.

V gene TRBV28 combines with J gene TRBJ1-3, with TRBD1 identical over 8 bases. V trimming: 5 bases; J trimming: 4 bases; junction bases outside the gene matches: 7. CDR3 length: 15 residues. Looked up from germline, CDR1 is MDHEN and CDR2 is SYDVKM. The CDR3 nucleotides read TGTGCCAGCAGTACTTCCGGGACAGGAGGAAACACCATATATTTT. Translated, it gives CASSTSGTGGNTIYF.

This chain uses TRBV6-1 with TRBJ2-5; 10 nucleotides agree with TRBD2. The CDR3 is made up of 20 amino acids. The germline CDR1 and CDR2 sequences are MNHNS and SASEGT. V trimming: 2 bases; J trimming: 1 base; junction bases outside the gene matches: 16. The CDR3 DNA follows: TGTGCCAGCAGTGAAACTTTAATCGGGGCTAGCGGGGGTTTCCAAGAGACCCAGTACTTC. Translation gives CASSETLIGASGGFQETQYF.

This chain's CDR3 is CASSKGKGVDYGYTF. The CDR3 region has the DNA TGTGCCAGCAGCAAAGGAAAGGGAGTAGACTATGGCTACACCTTC. The chain uses TRBV21-1 and TRBJ1-2. TRBV21-1 is tagged as a pseudogene. This CDR3 region has 15 residues.

The chain recombines TRBV6-5 with TRBJ2-2, with D uncertain. CDR1 and CDR2 (germline): MNHEY, SVGAGI. This CDR3 spans 13 amino acids. Trimming shortened V by 6 bases and J by 5 bases, and 10 bases separated the two germline ends. The CDR3 nucleotides read TGTGCCAGCAGGTCCAGGTTAACCGGGGAGCTGTTTTTT. Encoded protein: CASRSRLTGELFF.

V usage is TRBV11-2 and J usage is TRBJ2-5, with 7 bases identical to TRBD2. J gave up 3 bases and V 0 bases, and 4 bases lay outside the gene matches. The CDR3 has 15 residues. Germline V gives CDR1 SGHAT, CDR2 FQNNGV. The CDR3 protein is CASSLDRGVEETQYF. CDR3 nucleotide sequence: TGTGCCAGCAGCTTAGATCGGGGGGTAGAAGAGACCCAGTACTTC. Full variable domain (rest looked up from reference TRBV11-2 and TRBJ2-5): EAGVAQSPRYKIIEKRQSVAFWCNPISGHATLYWYQQILGQGPKLLIQFQNNGVVDDSQLPKDRFSAERLKGVDSTLKIQPAKLEDSAVYLCASSLDRGVEETQYFGPGTRLLVL.

This clone was seen a single time. This sequence joins TRBV28 and TRBJ1-4; 8 bases agree with TRBD1. This CDR3 region has 15 residues. The V gene end was trimmed by 6 bases and the J gene end by 8 bases; junction bases not matched to a gene: 11. Germline V gene sequence: CDR1 MDHEN, CDR2 SYDVKM. The CDR3 sequence is CASRRPTGGGEKLFF. The CDR3 coding sequence is TGTGCCAGCAGGCGACCTACAGGGGGTGGCGAAAAACTGTTTTTT.